The 20 T cell receptor beta chains presented below share a single source sample, sequenced in a study of CXCR3-negative and CXCR3-positive naive CD8 T cells. cDNA libraries for TRB were generated by 5' RACE incorporating UMI labels. Using the 5' RACE reads, TCRdb records one entry per CDR3 protein without DNA. The sample table sets out around 60,000 distinct CDR3 sequences. Sequences were obtained from naive CXCR3- CD8+ T cells from blood. Indicated subset: CD45RO-CCR7+CD27+CD95- naive CD8+ T cells lacking CXCR3 (TNR3-). The source of these receptors is a human donor in good health. Some clones in this sample may be carry-over from other donors' samples.

The V and J genes are TRBV28 and TRBJ1-5. This CDR3 spans 20 amino acids. The germline gives CDR1 MDHEN, CDR2 SYDVKM. CDR3 loop: CASSPAVLRKPDYSNQPQHF. Combining the CDR3 with reference TRBV28 and TRBJ1-5 gives the whole variable domain DVKVTQSSRYLVKRTGEKVFLECVQDMDHENMFWYRQDPGLGLRLIYFSYDVKMKEKGDIPEGYSVSREKKERFSLILESASTNQTSMYLCASSPAVLRKPDYSNQPQHFGDGTRLSIL.

This rearrangement joins TRBV5-1 to TRBJ2-3; checking the TCRdb D call of TRBD2 is not possible without DNA. Germline V gives CDR1 SGHRS, CDR2 YFSETQ. This CDR3 has 15 residues. The CDR3: CASSLTAGGTDTQYF.

The chain has TRBV4-1 and TRBJ2-7; absent DNA, TCRdb's TRBD1 call cannot be checked. The germline gives CDR1 MGHRA, CDR2 YSYEKL. The CDR3 has 16 residues. CDR3 region: CASSQDRGQRDYEQYF.

The rearrangement uses TRBV13 and TRBJ2-7; TCRdb gives TRBD2 as the D gene, but with no DNA this cannot be confirmed. Germline CDR1 PRHDT, CDR2 FYEKMQ (reference sequence). This CDR3 comprises 16 residues. The CDR3 reads CASSTLMASGGYEQYF.

The chain combines TRBV29-1 with TRBJ2-1. There are 14 residues in the CDR3. The germline V gene has CDR1 SQVTM and CDR2 ANQGSEA. This CDR3 is CSVAFKEKGNEQFF.

The rearrangement uses TRBV27 and TRBJ2-1; TCRdb gives TRBD2 as the D gene, but with no DNA this cannot be confirmed. Germline V gives CDR1 MNHEY, CDR2 SMNVEV (reference sequence). The CDR3 runs to 16 residues. The CDR3 protein is CASRPGLAGPYNEQFF.

The chain is built from TRBV28 and TRBJ2-7. Per germline, CDR1 MDHEN and CDR2 SYDVKM. The CDR3 sequence is 13 residues long. Here the CDR3 reads CASSLSLPYEQYF.

This chain uses TRBV12-3 or TRBV12-4 with TRBJ2-1; TCRdb calls TRBD1, which cannot be checked without DNA. The CDR3 runs to 12 residues. CDR3 loop: CASRTDRNEQFF.

The chain employs TRBV7-8 and TRBJ1-1. Germline V CDR1 and CDR2: SGHVS, FQNEAQ. There are 16 residues in the CDR3. CDR3 residues: CASSLIGQGGGTEAFF.

The rearrangement uses TRBV28 and TRBJ2-2; TCRdb designates TRBD1, a call that cannot be tested without DNA. Germline loops: CDR1 MDHEN, CDR2 SYDVKM. CDR3 length: 17 amino acids. The CDR3 region is CASSSNLPRENTGELFF.

The chain is built from TRBV13 and TRBJ1-2. Germline CDR1 and CDR2: PRHDT and FYEKMQ (reference sequence). CDR3 length: 16 amino acids. The CDR3 is CASSLVGSMTNYGYTF.

This chain joins TRBV7-3 and TRBJ2-3. The CDR3 is made up of 14 amino acids. Germline assignment: CDR1 SGHTA and CDR2 FQGTGA. CDR3 region: CASSLKGSTDTQYF.

V is TRBV7-9 and J is TRBJ2-7; TCRdb lists TRBD1, though no DNA is available to test this call. The CDR3 has 16 amino acids. CDR1 and CDR2 from the germline V gene are SEHNR and FQNEAQ (reference sequence). The CDR3 sequence is CASSSQGGQGAYEQYF. Full variable domain (rest looked up from reference TRBV7-9 and TRBJ2-7): DTGVSQNPRHKITKRGQNVTFRCDPISEHNRLYWYRQTLGQGPEFLTYFQNEAQLEKSRLLSDRFSAERPKGSFSTLEIQRTEQGDSAMYLCASSSQGGQGAYEQYFGPGTRLTVT.

The chain joins TRBV6-5 to TRBJ2-7; TCRdb names TRBD2, which stays unverified in the absence of DNA. Germline V CDR1 and CDR2: MNHEY, SVGAGI. CDR3 length equals 15 residues. CDR3 sequence: CASSPRGSGVYEQYF.

This chain joins TRBV14 and TRBJ1-2; lacking DNA, the TRBD1 call made by TCRdb goes unchecked. CDR1 is SGHDN, CDR2 FVKESK, per germline. This CDR3 region has 16 residues. The CDR3 reads CASSLARTGGNYGYTF.

The chain links TRBV29-1 to TRBJ1-1. The CDR3 totals 13 residues. Germline CDR1 and CDR2: SQVTM and ANQGSEA. CDR3 in amino acids: CSVEGPLNTEAFF.

The rearrangement joins TRBV14 to TRBJ2-7; TCRdb's D gene call, TRBD1, goes unchecked for lack of DNA. Per germline, CDR1 SGHDN and CDR2 FVKESK. The CDR3 has 16 residues. CDR3 sequence reads: CASSHEPLGQGSEQYF. Drawing the rest from reference TRBV14 and TRBJ2-7, the complete variable domain is EAGVTQFPSHSVIEKGQTVTLRCDPISGHDNLYWYRRVMGKEIKFLLHFVKESKQDESGMPNNRFLAERTGGTYSTLKVQPAELEDSGVYFCASSHEPLGQGSEQYFGPGTRLTVT.

This chain uses TRBV12-3 or TRBV12-4 with TRBJ2-1; TCRdb's assignment of TRBD1 cannot be checked, as there is no DNA. The CDR3 contains 17 residues. Here the CDR3 reads CASSFPPDRGHYNEQFF.

The V and J genes are TRBV14 and TRBJ2-1. The CDR3 covers 16 residues. Germline assignment: CDR1 SGHDN and CDR2 FVKESK. CDR3 in amino acids: CASSPDTWSSYNEQFF.

This chain joins TRBV7-2 and TRBJ2-7. Germline V gene lookup returns CDR1 SGHTA and CDR2 FQGNSA. There are 14 residues in the CDR3. CDR3: CASSLDLRSYEQYF.